This T cell receptor (beta chain) was sequenced for a study of blood T cells in healthy people across ages. Study-wide background: In model experiments, template switching was able to capture about one barcoded beta molecule for every two T cells that were present.

With a J-beta primer mix and a sample-barcoded 5' primer, a second PCR ran roughly 7 to 11 cycles. With 12 random nucleotides, a template-switch adaptor tagged each individual cDNA molecule. TCRdb reprocessed the 5' RACE reads with MiXCR, giving one entry per CDR3 protein. The table records some 780,000 distinct CDR3 sequences, roughly 50% of them present only once. CDR1 is SQVTM, CDR2 ANQGSEA, per germline. The CDR3 is 15 residues long. The V segment lost 2 bases and the J segment 4 bases; nucleotides outside the gene matches: 9. The J gene is TRBJ1-2, the V gene TRBV29-1, with 8 nucleotides matching TRBD1. The source material was blood. The origin of this receptor is a middle-aged man in good health. CDR3: CSVESRTGIFYGYTF. The CDR3 coding sequence is TGCAGCGTTGAATCAAGGACAGGGATTTTCTATGGCTACACCTTC.